The T cell receptor beta chain described here comes from a study of beta chain features in type 1 diabetes. Overall study results and limits: Moderate but significant shortening of TCRB CDR3s was recorded in all four CD4+ subsets from Type 1 diabetes patients. Sampled from patients, naive, central memory and Treg TCRB repertoires appeared more similar than those sampled from healthy donors.

The study reverse transcribed the entire isolated RNA, so it sequenced expressed TCRB transcripts. Profiling relied on immunoSEQ multiplex PCR, and the TCRdb table lists in-frame clones only, not all of them. The profile shows around 250,000 clones, over 65% of them singletons. Every single donor gave one heparinised blood draw, and these averaged about 110 mL. Each of the sorted populations had a purity greater than 95%. Remarks on this clone: What it binds is not known.

The clonotype originates from a man aged 30 to 45 in good health. Sequenced input: naive CD4+ T cells from blood.

CDR3 nucleotides: TGCAGCGTCTCTGCGCCTGGGCAGCCCCAGCATTTT. Protein: CSVSAPGQPQHF. This chain joins TRBV29-1 and TRBJ1-5; D is unclear. V was pared by 6 bases and J by 7 bases, with 13 bases between. Per the germline V gene, CDR1 is SQVTM and CDR2 is ANQGSEA. The CDR3 runs to 12 residues.